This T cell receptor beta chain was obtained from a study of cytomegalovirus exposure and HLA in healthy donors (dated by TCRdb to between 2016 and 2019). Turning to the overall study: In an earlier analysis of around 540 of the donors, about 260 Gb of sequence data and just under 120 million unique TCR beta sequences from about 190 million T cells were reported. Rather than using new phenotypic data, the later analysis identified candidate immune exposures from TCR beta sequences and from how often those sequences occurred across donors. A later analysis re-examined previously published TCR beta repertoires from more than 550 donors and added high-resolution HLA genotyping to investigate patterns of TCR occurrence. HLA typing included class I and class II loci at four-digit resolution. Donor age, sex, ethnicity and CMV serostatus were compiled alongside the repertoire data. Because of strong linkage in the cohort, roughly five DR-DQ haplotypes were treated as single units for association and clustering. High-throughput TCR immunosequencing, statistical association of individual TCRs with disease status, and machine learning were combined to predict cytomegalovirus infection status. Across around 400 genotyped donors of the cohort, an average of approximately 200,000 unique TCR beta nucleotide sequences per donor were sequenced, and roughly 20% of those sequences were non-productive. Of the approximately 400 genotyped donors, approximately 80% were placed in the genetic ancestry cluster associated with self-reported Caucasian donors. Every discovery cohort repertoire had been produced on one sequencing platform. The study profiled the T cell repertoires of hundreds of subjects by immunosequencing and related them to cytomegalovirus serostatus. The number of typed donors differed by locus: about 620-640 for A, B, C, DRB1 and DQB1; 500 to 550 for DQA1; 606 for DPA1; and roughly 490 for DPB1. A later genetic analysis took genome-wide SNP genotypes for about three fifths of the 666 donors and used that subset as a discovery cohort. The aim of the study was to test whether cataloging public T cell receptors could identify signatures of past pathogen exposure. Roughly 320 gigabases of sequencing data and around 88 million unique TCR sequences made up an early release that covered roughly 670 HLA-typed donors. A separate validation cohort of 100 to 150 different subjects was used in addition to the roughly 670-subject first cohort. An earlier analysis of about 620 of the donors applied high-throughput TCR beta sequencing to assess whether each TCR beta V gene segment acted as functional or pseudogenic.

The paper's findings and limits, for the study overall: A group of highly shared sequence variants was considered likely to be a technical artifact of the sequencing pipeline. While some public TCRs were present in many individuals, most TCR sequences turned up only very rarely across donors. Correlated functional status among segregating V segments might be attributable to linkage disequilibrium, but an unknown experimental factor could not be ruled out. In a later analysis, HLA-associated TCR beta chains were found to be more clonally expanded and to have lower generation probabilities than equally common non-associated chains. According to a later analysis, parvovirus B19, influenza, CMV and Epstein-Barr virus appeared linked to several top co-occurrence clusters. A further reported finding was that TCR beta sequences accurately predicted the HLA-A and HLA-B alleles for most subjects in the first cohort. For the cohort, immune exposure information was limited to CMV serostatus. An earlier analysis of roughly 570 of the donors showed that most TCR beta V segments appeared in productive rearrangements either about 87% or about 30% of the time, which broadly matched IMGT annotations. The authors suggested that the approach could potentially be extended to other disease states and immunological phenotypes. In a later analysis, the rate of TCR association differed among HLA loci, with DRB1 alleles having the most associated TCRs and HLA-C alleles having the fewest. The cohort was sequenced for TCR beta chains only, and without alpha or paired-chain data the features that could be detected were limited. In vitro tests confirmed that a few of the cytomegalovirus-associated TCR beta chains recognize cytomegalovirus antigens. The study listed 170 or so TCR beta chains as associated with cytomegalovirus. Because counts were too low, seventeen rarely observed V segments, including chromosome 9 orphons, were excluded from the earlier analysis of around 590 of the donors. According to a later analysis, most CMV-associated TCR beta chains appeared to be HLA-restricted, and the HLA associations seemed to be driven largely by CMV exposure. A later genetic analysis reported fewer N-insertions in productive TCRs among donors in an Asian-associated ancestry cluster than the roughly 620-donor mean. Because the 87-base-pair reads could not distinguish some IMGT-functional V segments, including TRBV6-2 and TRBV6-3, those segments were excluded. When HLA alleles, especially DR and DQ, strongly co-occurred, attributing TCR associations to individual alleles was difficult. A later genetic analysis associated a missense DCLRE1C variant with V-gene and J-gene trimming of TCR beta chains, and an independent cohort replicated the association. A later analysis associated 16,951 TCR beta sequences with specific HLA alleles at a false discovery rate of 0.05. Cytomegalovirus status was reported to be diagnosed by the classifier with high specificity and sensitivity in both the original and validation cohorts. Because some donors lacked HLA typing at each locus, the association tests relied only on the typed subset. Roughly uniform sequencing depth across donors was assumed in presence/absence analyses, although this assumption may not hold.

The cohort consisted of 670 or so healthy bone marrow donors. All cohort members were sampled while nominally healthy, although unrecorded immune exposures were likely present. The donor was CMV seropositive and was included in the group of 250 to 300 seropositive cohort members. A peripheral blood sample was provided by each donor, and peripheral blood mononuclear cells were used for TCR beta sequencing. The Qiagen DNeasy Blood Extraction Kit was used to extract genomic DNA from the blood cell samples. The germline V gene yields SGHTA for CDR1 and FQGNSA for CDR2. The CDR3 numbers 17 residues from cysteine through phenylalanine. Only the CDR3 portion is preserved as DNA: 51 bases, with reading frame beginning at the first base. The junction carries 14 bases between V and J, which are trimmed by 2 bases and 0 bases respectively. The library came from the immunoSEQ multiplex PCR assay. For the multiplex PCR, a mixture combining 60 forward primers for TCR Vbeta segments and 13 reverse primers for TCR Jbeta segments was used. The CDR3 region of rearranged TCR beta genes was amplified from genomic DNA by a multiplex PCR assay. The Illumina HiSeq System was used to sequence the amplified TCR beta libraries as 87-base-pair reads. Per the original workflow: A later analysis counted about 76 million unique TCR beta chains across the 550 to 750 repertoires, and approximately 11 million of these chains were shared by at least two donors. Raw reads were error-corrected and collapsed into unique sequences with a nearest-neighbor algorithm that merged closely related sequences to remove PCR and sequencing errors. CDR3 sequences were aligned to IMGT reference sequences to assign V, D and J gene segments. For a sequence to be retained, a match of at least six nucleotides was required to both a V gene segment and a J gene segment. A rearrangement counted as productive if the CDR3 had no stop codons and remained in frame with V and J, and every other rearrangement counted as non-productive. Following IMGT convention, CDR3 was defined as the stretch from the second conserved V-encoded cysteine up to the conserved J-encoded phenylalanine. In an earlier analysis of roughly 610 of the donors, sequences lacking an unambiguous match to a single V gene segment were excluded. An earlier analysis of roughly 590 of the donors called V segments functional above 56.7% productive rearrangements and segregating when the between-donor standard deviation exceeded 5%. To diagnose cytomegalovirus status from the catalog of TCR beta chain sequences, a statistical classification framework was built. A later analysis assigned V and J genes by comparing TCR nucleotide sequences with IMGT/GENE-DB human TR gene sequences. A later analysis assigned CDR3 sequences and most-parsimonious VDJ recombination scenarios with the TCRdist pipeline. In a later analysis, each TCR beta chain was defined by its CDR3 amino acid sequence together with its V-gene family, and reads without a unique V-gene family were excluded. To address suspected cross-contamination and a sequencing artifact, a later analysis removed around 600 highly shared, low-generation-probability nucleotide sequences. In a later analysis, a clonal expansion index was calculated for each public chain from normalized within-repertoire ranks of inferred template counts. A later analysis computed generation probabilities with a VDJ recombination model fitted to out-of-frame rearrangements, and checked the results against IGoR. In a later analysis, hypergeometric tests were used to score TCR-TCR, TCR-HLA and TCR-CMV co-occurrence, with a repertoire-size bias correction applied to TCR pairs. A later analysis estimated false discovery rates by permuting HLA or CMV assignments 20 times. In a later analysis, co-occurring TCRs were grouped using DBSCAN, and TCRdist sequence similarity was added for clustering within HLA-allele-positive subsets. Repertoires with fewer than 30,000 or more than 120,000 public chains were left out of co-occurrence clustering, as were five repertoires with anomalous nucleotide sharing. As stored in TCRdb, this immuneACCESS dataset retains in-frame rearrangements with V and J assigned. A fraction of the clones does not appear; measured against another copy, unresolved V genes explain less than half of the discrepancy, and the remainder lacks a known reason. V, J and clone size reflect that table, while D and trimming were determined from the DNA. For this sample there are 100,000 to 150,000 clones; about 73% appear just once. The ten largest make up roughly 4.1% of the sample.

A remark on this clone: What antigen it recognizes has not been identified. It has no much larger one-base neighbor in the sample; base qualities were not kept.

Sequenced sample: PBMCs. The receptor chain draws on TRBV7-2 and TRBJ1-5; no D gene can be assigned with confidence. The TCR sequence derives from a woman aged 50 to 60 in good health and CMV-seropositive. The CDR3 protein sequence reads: CASSLNQAGNSNQPQHF. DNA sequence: TGTGCCAGCAGCTTAAATCAGGCGGGAAATAGCAATCAGCCCCAGCATTTT.